These 30 T cell receptor beta chains were all obtained from the same sample, sequenced in a study of blood T cell repertoires in COVID-19. Assay: immunoSEQ multiplex PCR; the TCRdb copy retains only in-frame clones and omits some. The data show about 200,000 clones, with around 83% seen just once and less than 15% held by the top ten. Sequencing was done on a sample of peripheral blood. The receptors shown here come from a human donor in a cohort sampled during active COVID-19.

This sequence joins TRBV19 and TRBJ2-1, with 7 bases aligning to TRBD1. The junction had 7 bases not matched to a gene; V was cut back by 4 bases and J by 4 bases. Germline-derived CDR1 and CDR2 are LNHDA and SQIVND (reference sequence). The CDR3 is 15 amino acids. The CDR3 loop reads CASSRVTGHYNEQFF. CDR3 DNA sequence: TGTGCCAGTAGTAGGGTGACAGGGCATTACAATGAGCAGTTCTTC. Together with reference TRBV19 and TRBJ2-1, the CDR3 gives the full variable domain: DGGITQSPKYLFRKEGQNVTLSCEQNLNHDAMYWYRQDPGQGLRLIYYSQIVNDFQKGDIAEGYSVSREKKESFPLTVTSAQKNPTAFYLCASSRVTGHYNEQFFGPGTRLTVL.

J is TRBJ2-1 and V is TRBV7-8; TRBD2 matches at 13 bases. CDR3 size: 15 residues. Looked up from germline, CDR1 is SGHVS and CDR2 is FQNEAQ. With V trimmed by 5 bases and J by 9 bases, 7 bases remained unmatched. Here the CDR3 DNA reads TGTGCCAGCAGCAGGACTAGCGGGAGTTTTGGTGAGCAGTTCTTC. Its translation: CASSRTSGSFGEQFF.

In its sample, this clone was seen once. The J gene is TRBJ2-3, the V gene TRBV7-2; a weak D match, TRBD2 (6 bases). The CDR3 runs to 16 residues. The germline CDR1 and CDR2 sequences are SGHTA and FQGNSA. V was pared by 5 bases and J by 0 bases, with 15 bases between. CDR3 bases: TGTGCCAGCAGCCCGGGACTGACAGCTAGCACAGATACGCAGTATTTT. This sequence encodes CASSPGLTASTDTQYF.

This clone was counted between two and nine times. V and J are TRBV19 and TRBJ2-1; perhaps TRBD1 as D (5 bases). The germline V gene has CDR1 LNHDA and CDR2 SQIVND (reference sequence). V gave up 5 bases and J gave up 2 bases, with 13 bases separating them. The CDR3 is made up of 15 amino acids. Here the CDR3 DNA reads TGTGCCAGTAGTCATCGGTCAGGGACCTACAATGAGCAGTTCTTC. It translates to CASSHRSGTYNEQFF.

This clone was detected only a few times. Different DNA sequences within this sample yield the same CDR3. V is TRBV28 and J is TRBJ1-2; TRBD1 matches at 9 bases. V shed 5 bases and J 8 bases; nucleotides not matched to a gene: 3. Germline CDR1 is MDHEN and CDR2 is SYDVKM. The CDR3 is made up of 12 amino acids. The CDR3 nucleotides read TGTGCCAGCAGTCCGGACAGGGGAGGCTACACCTTC. Its translation: CASSPDRGGYTF.

V gene TRBV11-2 combines with J gene TRBJ2-7, with a weak D call TRBD2 (6 bases). The CDR3 totals 15 residues. Germline CDR1 SGHAT, CDR2 FQNNGV. V lost 0 bases to trimming and J lost 6 bases, with 15 bases between them. The CDR3 loop is CASSLDVLWEAEQYF. CDR3 nucleotide sequence: TGTGCCAGCAGCTTAGACGTCCTTTGGGAGGCCGAGCAGTACTTC.

This clone appeared a single time. The chain joins TRBV5-4 to TRBJ2-5, with 9 nucleotides matching TRBD2. Germline CDR1 is SGHNT and CDR2 is YYREEE (reference sequence). The CDR3 spans 14 residues. After removal of 2 bases from V and 4 bases from J, the junction contained 3 bases not matched to a gene. Written as DNA, the CDR3 is TGTGCCAGCAGCTTCCAAGCGGGAGGAGAGACCCAGTACTTC. Amino acids: CASSFQAGGETQYF.

The gene calls are TRBV28 and TRBJ1-6, with D unresolved. The CDR3 contains 14 residues. The germline gives CDR1 MDHEN, CDR2 SYDVKM. V was shortened by 7 bases and J by 6 bases, with 13 bases between the two germline ends. CDR3 protein: CASTPRAINSPLHF. CDR3 nucleotide sequence: TGTGCCAGCACCCCGAGGGCTATTAATTCACCCCTCCACTTT.

The V gene is TRBV7-7, the J gene TRBJ2-1; 10 bases fit TRBD2. Germline-derived CDR1 and CDR2 are SSHAT and FNYEAQ (reference sequence). CDR3 length: 16 residues. With 5 bases clipped from V and 7 bases from J, the junction kept 11 bases outside the gene matches. CDR3 sequence: CASSRPSGRDGNEQFF. Written as DNA, the CDR3 is TGTGCCAGCAGCCGCCCGAGCGGGAGGGATGGGAATGAGCAGTTCTTC.

V gene TRBV2 combines with J gene TRBJ1-6; 7 bases line up with TRBD1. Germline loops: CDR1 SNHLY, CDR2 FYNNEI. Losses at the gene ends were 8 bases for V and 5 bases for J; bases not matched to a gene: 3. The CDR3 runs to 13 residues. Here the CDR3 DNA reads TGTGCCAGCGGACAGGAGAATAATTCACCCCTCCACTTT. Amino acids: CASGQENNSPLHF.

The rearrangement links TRBV28 to TRBJ1-1; D is possibly TRBD1 (5 bases). Germline CDR1 MDHEN, CDR2 SYDVKM. The V end lost 6 bases, the J end lost 7 bases, and 12 bases lay between the germline ends. There are 12 residues in the CDR3. The CDR3 protein is CASSQPRDEAFF. DNA for the CDR3: TGTGCCAGCAGCCAACCCAGGGATGAAGCTTTCTTT. Based on the CDR3 plus reference TRBV28 and TRBJ1-1, the full variable domain is DVKVTQSSRYLVKRTGEKVFLECVQDMDHENMFWYRQDPGLGLRLIYFSYDVKMKEKGDIPEGYSVSREKKERFSLILESASTNQTSMYLCASSQPRDEAFFGQGTRLTVV.

The gene calls are TRBV2 and TRBJ1-1; D gene ambiguous. The germline V and J ends were trimmed by 6 bases and 0 bases, with 8 bases remaining between them. The CDR3 has 13 residues. The V gene's germline CDR1 is SNHLY and CDR2 FYNNEI. CDR3 protein: CASSGAMNTEAFF. CDR3 bases: TGTGCCAGCAGCGGAGCAATGAACACTGAAGCTTTCTTT.

CDR3 coding DNA: TGTGCCAGCAGCGAAACGAGGGTCACTGAAGCTTTCTTT. Its protein is CASSETRVTEAFF. The chain combines TRBV3-1 (or the pseudogene TRBV3-2) with TRBJ1-1; D remains unclear. V dropped 5 bases and J dropped 4 bases, with 11 bases sitting between them. Germline CDR1 and CDR2: LGHDT and YNNKEL (reference sequence). This CDR3 is built from 13 residues.

This chain connects TRBV28 to TRBJ2-1; TRBD1 matches at 8 bases. The CDR3 has 15 residues. The germline CDR1 and CDR2 sequences are MDHEN and SYDVKM. The trim removed 5 bases at V and 0 bases at J, leaving 3 bases unmatched. CDR3 DNA: TGTGCCAGCAGTCGGGACAGGCTCTCCTACAATGAGCAGTTCTTC. As protein: CASSRDRLSYNEQFF.

The chain combines TRBV6-5 with TRBJ2-3; D gene ambiguous. With 5 bases removed from V and 2 bases from J, the gap between germline ends came to 11 bases. Per the germline V gene, CDR1 is MNHEY and CDR2 is SVGAGI. The CDR3 spans 14 residues. CDR3 in amino acids: CASSPGEATDTQYF. The CDR3 DNA reads TGTGCCAGCAGTCCCGGAGAGGCCACAGATACGCAGTATTTT.

This sequence joins TRBV27 and TRBJ2-5; perhaps TRBD1 as D (5 bases). The CDR3 runs 11 residues. V shed 5 bases and J shed 7 bases, with 8 bases lying between them. Germline lookup yields CDR1 MNHEY and CDR2 SMNVEV (reference sequence). The CDR3 sequence is CASSDSMTQYF. The CDR3 nucleotides read TGTGCCAGCAGTGACAGCATGACCCAGTACTTC.

The chain carries TRBV2 and TRBJ2-5; a weak D match, TRBD1 (6 bases). Deletions cut 8 bases from V and 1 base from J, with 17 bases between. This CDR3 has 15 residues. Germline CDR1 is SNHLY and CDR2 is FYNNEI. The CDR3 sequence: CASGSPRDIQETQYF. CDR3 nucleotide sequence: TGTGCCAGCGGTTCGCCCCGGGACATCCAAGAGACCCAGTACTTC. The full variable domain, rest sourced from reference TRBV2 and TRBJ2-5, is EPEVTQTPSHQVTQMGQEVILRCVPISNHLYFYWYRQILGQKVEFLVSFYNNEISEKSEIFDDQFSVERPDGSNFTLKIRSTKLEDSAMYFCASGSPRDIQETQYFGPGTRLLVL.

Points on this clone: The sample carries other DNA sequences with the same CDR3. The rearrangement links TRBV19 to TRBJ2-7, with TRBD2 as a possible D gene (6 bases). Germline V gene lookup returns CDR1 LNHDA and CDR2 SQIVND (reference sequence). Trimming took off 3 bases at V and 0 bases at J, with 9 bases between the two ends. The CDR3 sequence is 14 residues long. This CDR3 is CASSISGSSYEQYF. The CDR3 region has the DNA TGTGCCAGTAGTATTTCCGGGAGCTCCTACGAGCAGTACTTC.

The V and J genes are TRBV11-2 and TRBJ2-7, with 10 nucleotides matching TRBD1. Per germline, CDR1 SGHAT and CDR2 FQNNGV. The CDR3 contains 16 residues. The V and J ends lost 2 bases and 1 base, in that order; junction bases with no gene match: 5. The CDR3 DNA sequence: TGTGCCAGCAGCTTAAGGGGACAGGGGATGTCCTACGAGCAGTACTTC. It encodes CASSLRGQGMSYEQYF.

The rearrangement joins TRBV28 to TRBJ1-5, with D tentatively TRBD1 (5 bases). The CDR3 is made up of 14 amino acids. The V gene lost 6 bases and the J gene lost 1 base, with 10 bases spanning the gap. Per the germline V gene, CDR1 is MDHEN and CDR2 is SYDVKM. CDR3 nucleotide sequence: TGTGCCAGCAGCAGACAGAAAAGCAATCAGCCCCAGCATTTT. This codes for CASSRQKSNQPQHF.

The chain uses TRBV2 and TRBJ1-2, with D tentatively TRBD1 (5 bases). Trimming removed 4 bases at V and 3 bases at J, with 12 bases between. Germline lookup yields CDR1 SNHLY and CDR2 FYNNEI. CDR3 length: 14 amino acids. The CDR3 DNA follows: TGTGCCAGCAGTGGACGGGGGGGGGACTATGGCTACACCTTC. Translation: CASSGRGGDYGYTF.

In this sample, this clone turned up once. This sequence joins TRBV9 and TRBJ1-4; 11 nucleotides line up with TRBD1. This CDR3 contains 15 residues. The trim removed 3 bases at V and 6 bases at J, leaving 4 bases unmatched. The germline gives CDR1 SGDLS, CDR2 YYNGEE. CDR3 sequence: CASSAGQGAYEKLFF. In DNA, the CDR3 is TGTGCCAGCAGCGCCGGACAGGGGGCGTATGAAAAACTGTTTTTT.

The chain uses TRBV7-2 and TRBJ2-7, with TRBD1 matching 11 bases. CDR1 SGHTA and CDR2 FQGNSA come from the germline V gene. V lost 5 bases to trimming and J lost 3 bases; unmatched junction nucleotides: 6. This CDR3 has 15 amino acids. CDR3: CASSIGTGGRYEQYF. In DNA form, the CDR3 reads TGTGCCAGCAGCATAGGGACAGGGGGACGCTACGAGCAGTACTTC.

J is TRBJ2-7 and V is TRBV11-3; 8 bases line up with TRBD1. The CDR3 extends over 15 amino acids. J was trimmed by 3 bases and V by 4 bases; bases with no gene match: 8. The germline gives CDR1 SGHNT, CDR2 YENEEA. For the CDR3, the DNA is TGTGCCAGCAGCTCGGACAGGGCGGGATTCTACGAGCAGTACTTC. It codes for CASSSDRAGFYEQYF.

CDR3 amino acids: CASSATGVAKNIQYF. CDR3 nucleotides: TGTGCCAGCAGTGCCACAGGGGTAGCCAAAAACATTCAGTACTTC. This chain joins TRBV2 and TRBJ2-4; 7 positions agree with TRBD1. The CDR3 extends over 15 amino acids. V was clipped by 4 bases and J by 0 bases; unmatched bases: 3. The germline CDR1 and CDR2 sequences are SNHLY and FYNNEI. Based on the CDR3 plus reference TRBV2 and TRBJ2-4, the full variable domain is EPEVTQTPSHQVTQMGQEVILRCVPISNHLYFYWYRQILGQKVEFLVSFYNNEISEKSEIFDDQFSVERPDGSNFTLKIRSTKLEDSAMYFCASSATGVAKNIQYFGAGTRLSVL.

This clone was counted once. This chain uses TRBV7-2 with TRBJ1-2, with 7 bases that match TRBD1. V shed 5 bases, J shed 2 bases, and the junction held 2 bases outside the gene matches. Germline CDR1 reads SGHTA; CDR2 reads FQGNSA. The CDR3 loop spans 13 amino acids. CDR3 nucleotide sequence: TGTGCCAGCAGCGAGGGGGCGAACTATGGCTACACCTTC. It translates to CASSEGANYGYTF. The complete variable domain, with remaining parts taken from reference TRBV7-2 and TRBJ1-2, reads GAGVSQSPSNKVTEKGKDVELRCDPISGHTALYWYRQSLGQGLEFLIYFQGNSAPDKSGLPSDRFSAERTGGSVSTLTIQRTQQEDSAVYLCASSEGANYGYTFGSGTRLTVV.

The rearrangement links TRBV10-2 to TRBJ1-6, with a tentative D call TRBD1 (6 bases). Germline V gives CDR1 WSHSY, CDR2 SAAADI. V lost 4 bases and J 7 bases, leaving 11 bases between the germline ends. This CDR3 is built from 14 residues. The CDR3 loop is CASSVSGANSPLHF. The CDR3 region has the DNA TGCGCCAGCAGTGTCTCAGGGGCGAATTCACCCCTCCACTTT.

The chain uses TRBV7-6 and TRBJ1-5; the match to TRBD1 covers 7 bases. The germline CDR1 and CDR2 sequences are SGHVS and FNYEAQ. This CDR3 spans 15 amino acids. V lost 2 bases and J lost 6; bases outside the gene matches: 7. The CDR3 region is CASSLTGDTSQPQHF. The CDR3 nucleotides are TGTGCCAGCAGCTTAACAGGGGATACTAGTCAGCCCCAGCATTTT.

The chain is built from TRBV3-1 (or the pseudogene TRBV3-2) and TRBJ1-4; TRBD1 aligns across 9 bases. The ends lost 1 base at V and 8 bases at J; junction bases unmatched: 5. CDR1 is LGHDT, CDR2 YNNKEL, per germline (reference sequence). This CDR3 is 15 amino acids long. The DNA for the CDR3 is TGTGCCAGCAGCCAAGGGGGGACAGGGAACGAAAAACTGTTTTTT. Its translation is CASSQGGTGNEKLFF.

In DNA, the CDR3 is TGTGCCAGCTCACCAGTTGTACAGGGGATTTCACCCCTCCACTTT. It encodes CASSPVVQGISPLHF. This sequence joins TRBV18 and TRBJ1-6; 7 positions match TRBD1. Germline CDR1 is KGHSH and CDR2 is LQKENI. J gave up 9 bases and V 2 bases, and 7 bases lay outside the gene matches. The CDR3 has 15 amino acids.